This T cell receptor beta chain was documented in a study of Graves' ophthalmopathy and Graves' hyperthyroidism. General observations from the study: It was with approximately 70% sensitivity and 72% to 75% specificity that the model predicted ophthalmopathy progression.

Presentation of ophthalmopathy in the donors involved moderate-to-severe activity, CAS ≥3, NOSPECS ≥4 and a duration under 3 months. Among the exclusions were patients with other autoimmune diseases, uncontrolled infections, pregnancy or lactation. There are many counts of this clonotype. Its antigen is as yet unknown. The sequenced template was RNA, covering the TCR beta CDR3 region. A first-round RT-PCR used HTBI primers, followed by a second-round multiplex PCR. TCRdb recomputed calls from the multiplex PCR reads with MiXCR, one row per CDR3 protein. The table includes about 58,000 distinct CDR3 sequences, about half detected once. Input material: peripheral blood. This receptor was obtained from an adult woman with Graves' ophthalmopathy.

The CDR3 is CASSYSRGAGTGGNYGYTF. The CDR3, as DNA: TGTGCCAGCAGTTACTCGAGGGGTGCCGGGACAGGGGGCAACTATGGCTACACCTTC. V gene TRBV6-5 combines with J gene TRBJ1-2, with 12 bases aligning to TRBD1. Looked up from germline, CDR1 is MNHEY and CDR2 is SVGAGI. V shed 0 bases and J 2 bases; nucleotides not matched to a gene: 10. The CDR3 totals 19 residues.